These 16 T cell receptor beta chains share one sample of origin, sequenced in a study of T cells in tuberculosis. This table comes from immunoSEQ multiplex PCR, and its TCRdb copy is limited to in-frame clones, with some not included. Of 25,000 to 35,000 clones listed, roughly nine tenths are singletons. The time point is: new active TB diagnosis, blood taken before or within 7 days of starting treatment. The specimen comprised PBMCs, sampled at tuberculosis diagnosis. The receptors here all came from an adult with tuberculosis.

The chain combines TRBV18 with TRBJ1-1, with unresolved D. Germline CDR1 reads KGHSH; CDR2 reads LQKENI. V shed 6 bases and J shed 0 bases, with 8 bases lying between them. The CDR3 length is 13 residues. CDR3 residues: CASSLQLNTEAFF. The CDR3 DNA reads TGTGCCAGCTCTCTACAGTTGAACACTGAAGCTTTCTTT. The complete variable domain, with remaining parts taken from reference TRBV18 and TRBJ1-1, reads NAGVMQNPRHLVRRRGQEARLRCSPMKGHSHVYWYRQLPEEGLKFMVYLQKENIIDESGMPKERFSAEFPKEGPSILRIQQVVRGDSAAYFCASSLQLNTEAFFGQGTRLTVV.

The chain employs TRBV5-1 and TRBJ2-4; D is perhaps TRBD1 (5 bases). The CDR3 is 15 amino acids. The V gene's germline CDR1 is SGHRS and CDR2 YFSETQ. Trimming pared 4 bases from V and 2 bases from J, leaving 13 bases between. CDR3 in amino acids: CASSPADTSKNIQYF. CDR3 DNA: TGCGCCAGCAGCCCCGCGGACACCTCCAAAAACATTCAGTACTTC.

The rearrangement links TRBV6-1 to TRBJ1-2; a weak D match, TRBD1 (5 bases). The CDR3 runs 14 residues. V dropped 6 bases and J dropped 4 bases, with 15 bases sitting between them. Germline values: CDR1 MNHNS, CDR2 SASEGT. The CDR3 reads CASRRDAPSYGYTF. The CDR3 nucleotides read TGTGCCAGCAGGCGGGACGCACCCAGCTATGGCTACACCTTC.

The chain combines TRBV19 with TRBJ2-3; TRBD1 is a possible D gene (6 bases). Germline V gene lookup returns CDR1 LNHDA and CDR2 SQIVND (reference sequence). The CDR3 consists of 16 residues. Trimming removed 3 bases from V and 1 base from J, with 14 bases in between. The CDR3 coding sequence is TGTGCCAGTAGTATTGGCAGGGGCGTACGCACAGATACGCAGTATTTT. Translating it yields CASSIGRGVRTDTQYF.

The rearrangement joins TRBV4-1 to TRBJ1-1; the D gene is possibly TRBD1 (6 bases). The CDR3 consists of 17 residues. V lost 4 bases and J lost 8, with 26 bases in between. Germline V gives CDR1 MGHRA, CDR2 YSYEKL. In DNA, the CDR3 is TGCGCCAGCAGCCGATCCCTCACGACCGGGACAAACATAGAAGCTTTCTTT. This translates into CASSRSLTTGTNIEAFF.

This clone was detected once. This rearrangement joins TRBV7-9 to TRBJ2-7; tentatively, D is TRBD1 (5 bases). The V gene lost 5 bases and the J gene lost 5 bases, with 7 bases spanning the gap. CDR3 length equals 11 residues. Per the germline V gene, CDR1 is SEHNR and CDR2 is FQNEAQ (reference sequence). The CDR3 sequence is CASSQTDEQYF. CDR3 DNA sequence: TGTGCCAGCAGCCAGACAGACGAGCAGTACTTC. The full variable domain, completed using reference TRBV7-9 and TRBJ2-7, is DTGVSQNPRHKITKRGQNVTFRCDPISEHNRLYWYRQTLGQGPEFLTYFQNEAQLEKSRLLSDRFSAERPKGSFSTLEIQRTEQGDSAMYLCASSQTDEQYFGPGTRLTVT.

The V gene is TRBV6-6, the J gene TRBJ1-3, with TRBD1 as a possible D gene (6 bases). The CDR3 covers 16 residues. Trimming shortened V by 0 bases and J by 4 bases, and 13 bases separated the two germline ends. Per germline, CDR1 MNHNY and CDR2 SVGAGI (reference sequence). CDR3 sequence (DNA): TGTGCCAGCAGTTACTCGGGGGGGGGCGCGGGAAACACCATATATTTT. It specifies CASSYSGGGAGNTIYF.

The V gene is TRBV29-1, the J gene TRBJ2-1; TRBD2 agrees at 7 bases. This CDR3 contains 13 residues. The V segment lost 6 bases and the J segment 5 bases; nucleotides outside the gene matches: 7. In germline, CDR1 is SQVTM, CDR2 ANQGSEA. This CDR3 reads CSVRDYRDNEQFF. In nucleotides, the CDR3 is TGCAGCGTACGGGACTATAGAGACAATGAGCAGTTCTTC.

J is TRBJ1-1 and V is TRBV29-1; D gene unclear. Trimming removed 3 bases from V and 4 bases from J, with 9 bases in between. The germline V gene encodes CDR1 SQVTM and CDR2 ANQGSEA. There are 12 residues in the CDR3. The CDR3 DNA sequence: TGCAGCGTTGATTCTAGCCGCACTGAAGCTTTCTTT. Residues: CSVDSSRTEAFF.

The V gene is TRBV9, the J gene TRBJ1-2, with TRBD1 identical over 7 bases. V lost 2 bases to trimming and J lost 6 bases; unmatched junction nucleotides: 10. Germline V gives CDR1 SGDLS, CDR2 YYNGEE. The CDR3 length is 15 residues. DNA of the CDR3: TGTGCCAGCAGCGTCGGGGCCGGGACAGAGGATGGCTACACCTTC. Translating gives CASSVGAGTEDGYTF.

This chain links TRBV11-2 with TRBJ2-7, with D maybe TRBD2 (5 bases). Trimming pared 5 bases from V and 7 bases from J, leaving 24 bases between. The CDR3 length is 16 residues. Germline V lookup: CDR1 SGHAT, CDR2 FQNNGV. The CDR3 sequence: CASSAQTGILYPEQYF. CDR3 coding DNA: TGTGCCAGCAGCGCCCAAACCGGGATTTTATACCCGGAGCAGTACTTC.

The chain uses TRBV25-1 and TRBJ2-7; 9 bases match TRBD1. V was clipped by 4 bases and J by 2 bases; unmatched bases: 6. The length of the CDR3 is 15 residues. Germline-derived CDR1 and CDR2 are MGHDK and SYGVNS. CDR3 in amino acids: CASSVRTGEAYEQYF. The CDR3 DNA reads as TGTGCCAGCAGTGTACGGACAGGGGAAGCCTACGAGCAGTACTTC.

The chain joins TRBV28 to TRBJ2-1; 11 nucleotides agree with TRBD2. The V gene's germline CDR1 is MDHEN and CDR2 SYDVKM. This CDR3 has 15 amino acids. With V trimmed by 3 bases and J by 5 bases, 3 bases remained unmatched. CDR3 in DNA: TGTGCCAGCAGTTTCGGGACTAGCGGTAACAATGAGCAGTTCTTC. This translates into CASSFGTSGNNEQFF.

The CDR3 protein is CAISEDRGRDGYTF. CDR3 sequence (DNA): TGTGCCATCAGTGAGGACAGGGGCAGAGATGGCTACACCTTC. V is TRBV10-3 and J is TRBJ1-2, with 8 bases lining up with TRBD1. This CDR3 is 14 amino acids long. With V trimmed by 2 bases and J by 6 bases, 5 bases remained unmatched. Germline CDR1 is ENHRY and CDR2 is SYGVKD.

The rearrangement joins TRBV4-2 to TRBJ2-1, with D maybe TRBD1 (6 bases). Trimming pared 0 bases from V and 3 bases from J, leaving 15 bases between. Germline CDR1 LGHNA, CDR2 YNFKEQ. The CDR3 loop spans 17 amino acids. The CDR3 loop reads CASSQEPGAQGYNEQFF. CDR3 coding DNA: TGTGCCAGCAGCCAAGAGCCAGGGGCGCAGGGCTACAATGAGCAGTTCTTC.

As concerns this clone: One junction end disagrees with the germline gene, perhaps due to a read error. V gene TRBV10-3 combines with J gene TRBJ2-7; D call uncertain. Germline CDR1 ENHRY, CDR2 SYGVKD. CDR3 length: 16 residues. The CDR3 coding sequence is TGTGCCAGCAGTTACCCGCCCGGGTCCGCTGGGTACGAGCAGTACTTC. Its translation: CASSYPPGSAGYEQYF.